A selection of T cell receptor beta chains follows, all from one sample in a study of CD8+ T cells in alopecia areata. Clones were sequenced by immunoSEQ multiplex PCR, and TCRdb holds only the in-frame ones, with some missing. In the table there are 150,000 to 250,000 clones, approximately 56% of which are singletons. The material sequenced was CD4+ T cells sorted from blood, taken at week 4, from a patient treated with tofacitinib. The receptors shown here come from a human donor with alopecia areata. Each CDR3 is given with its conserved first and last residue. D genes are given only for firm matches. Part of the rows lack a size; the others show once, few, many or a class for expanded clones.

j_gene: TRBJ2-3; v_gene: TRBV5-1; abundance: -; d_gene: -; CDR3aa: CASSGGRGRTDTQYF; CDR3nt: TGCGCCAGCAGCGGCGGGCGGGGACGCACAGATACGCAGTATTTT
j_gene: TRBJ1-2; v_gene: TRBV5-6; abundance: few; d_gene: TRBD1; CDR3aa: CASSLAAGTGIYGYTF; CDR3nt: TGTGCCAGCAGCTTGGCTGCCGGGACAGGGATATATGGCTACACCTTC
j_gene: TRBJ2-5; v_gene: TRBV5-6; abundance: -; d_gene: -; CDR3aa: CASSFTGETQYF; CDR3nt: TGTGCCAGCAGCTTTACCGGGGAGACCCAGTACTTC
j_gene: TRBJ1-1; v_gene: TRBV4-3; abundance: once; d_gene: -; CDR3aa: CASSQETRFTEAFF; CDR3nt: TGCGCCAGCAGCCAAGAAACCCGTTTCACTGAAGCTTTCTTT
j_gene: TRBJ2-6; v_gene: TRBV11-2; abundance: many; d_gene: -; CDR3aa: CASSLALSGANVLTF; CDR3nt: TGTGCCAGCAGCTTAGCTCTCTCTGGGGCCAACGTCCTGACTTTC
j_gene: TRBJ2-5; v_gene: TRBV6-5; abundance: -; d_gene: -; CDR3aa: CATSADSSKETQYF; CDR3nt: TGTGCCACCTCAGCGGACAGCTCAAAAGAGACCCAGTACTTC
j_gene: TRBJ1-4; v_gene: TRBV29-1; abundance: -; d_gene: -; CDR3aa: CSGGTGDLKLFF; CDR3nt: TGCAGCGGGGGGACTGGGGACCTGAAACTGTTTTTT
j_gene: TRBJ1-2; v_gene: TRBV25-1; abundance: -; d_gene: -; CDR3aa: CASSEWGYGYTF; CDR3nt: TGTGCCAGCAGTGAATGGGGGTATGGCTACACCTTC
j_gene: TRBJ1-4; v_gene: TRBV29-1; abundance: -; d_gene: -; CDR3aa: CSVAPGQGEKLFF; CDR3nt: TGCAGCGTTGCCCCGGGCCAGGGGGAAAAACTGTTTTTT
j_gene: TRBJ2-1; v_gene: TRBV5-1; abundance: few; d_gene: -; CDR3aa: CASSKTYNEQFF; CDR3nt: TGCGCCAGCAGCAAAACCTACAATGAGCAGTTCTTC